A single T cell receptor (beta chain) is shown here with its context. Its antigen is currently unknown. Between the trimmed V and J ends, which lost 0 bases and 1 base, there was a span of 10 bases. There are 15 residues in the CDR3. Germline loops: CDR1 SGHRS, CDR2 YFSETQ. All patients were mismatch repair deficient, assessed by either PCR or immunohistochemistry. These data are taken from a study of PD-1 blockade in mismatch repair-deficient tumors. About the research overall: Patients had 11 to 13 mismatch repair-deficient cancer types and were previously treated and progressing. Study findings and constraints: Tumor-resident clones, often absent from pretreatment blood, expanded after pembrolizumab and then contracted.

Profiled with immunoSEQ multiplex PCR; TCRdb holds only in-frame clones, not every one. The profile shows about 25,000 clones, roughly 80% of them singletons. This sequence joins TRBV5-1 and TRBJ2-5; D is possibly TRBD1 (6 bases). The origin of this receptor is an adult with mismatch repair-deficient cancer. Material: PBMCs, obtained before pembrolizumab treatment. CDR3 protein: CASSLAATGQETQYF. CDR3 sequence (DNA): TGCGCCAGCAGCTTGGCCGCGACAGGCCAAGAGACCCAGTACTTC.